The 32 T cell receptor beta chains given below trace back to one sample, sequenced in a study of blood T cell repertoires in COVID-19. Clones were sequenced by immunoSEQ multiplex PCR, and TCRdb holds only the in-frame ones, with some missing. The table records 200,000 to 250,000 clones, roughly nine tenths of them present only once. The specimen sequenced was PBMCs or T cells enriched from blood (not recorded which). The receptors derive from a woman aged 18-29 years in a cohort exposed to, infected with or recovered from COVID-19 (not recorded which).

The chain is built from TRBV6-5 and TRBJ1-2; 7 bases are shared with TRBD1. CDR3 size: 13 residues. Germline CDR1 is MNHEY and CDR2 is SVGAGI. V shed 6 bases, J shed 0 bases, and the junction held 1 base outside the gene matches. CDR3 sequence: CASRGTANYGYTF. CDR3 in DNA: TGTGCCAGCAGGGGGACAGCTAACTATGGCTACACCTTC.

The rearrangement uses TRBV11-2 and TRBJ2-2; TRBD2 is a possible D gene (7 bases). V lost 3 bases and J 2 bases, leaving 10 bases between the germline ends. This CDR3 spans 15 amino acids. Germline V gene sequence: CDR1 SGHAT, CDR2 FQNNGV. The CDR3 loop reads CASSFAGANTGELFF. Here the CDR3 DNA reads TGTGCCAGCAGCTTCGCGGGGGCCAACACCGGGGAGCTGTTTTTT.

The rearrangement uses TRBV28 and TRBJ1-1, with 8 bases that match TRBD1. The CDR3 loop spans 12 amino acids. J lost 4 bases, V lost 11 bases, and 6 bases had no gene match. The germline V gene encodes CDR1 MDHEN and CDR2 SYDVKM. The CDR3 bases are TGTGCCGGTACAACAGGGGGCACTGAAGCTTTCTTT. Translated, it gives CAGTTGGTEAFF.

The rearrangement uses TRBV5-1 and TRBJ2-7; the D is unclear. The CDR3 has 14 residues. Trimming left V 2 bases short and J 3 bases short, with 12 bases between. The V gene's germline CDR1 is SGHRS and CDR2 YFSETQ. The CDR3 bases are TGCGCCAGCAGCTTATTGGGCAGCAACTACGAGCAGTACTTC. This encodes CASSLLGSNYEQYF.

The chain recombines TRBV7-9 with TRBJ1-2; tentatively, D is TRBD1 (5 bases). This CDR3 has 17 residues. With 2 bases removed from V and 6 bases from J, the gap between germline ends came to 22 bases. Germline V gives CDR1 SEHNR, CDR2 FQNEAQ (reference sequence). The chain's CDR3 is CASSLFRSPGGVDGYTF. The CDR3 DNA follows: TGTGCCAGCAGCTTATTTCGGTCGCCGGGGGGAGTGGATGGCTACACCTTC.

The rearrangement joins TRBV9 to TRBJ2-5, with D possibly TRBD1 on 6 matching bases. The ends were cut back, 0 bases at V and 3 bases at J, with 6 bases in the middle. This CDR3 spans 13 amino acids. Per germline, CDR1 SGDLS and CDR2 YYNGEE. The CDR3 loop is CASSVAGEETQYF. The CDR3 DNA follows: TGTGCCAGCAGCGTAGCAGGGGAAGAGACCCAGTACTTC.

This rearrangement joins TRBV5-8 to TRBJ1-1; D remains ambiguous. From germline, CDR1 is SGHTS and CDR2 YDEGEE. The CDR3 has 15 residues. The V end was cut by 4 bases, the J end by 3 bases, with 16 bases between. The CDR3 region is CASSLRHFGDTEAFF. CDR3 DNA: TGTGCCAGCAGCCTCCGACACTTCGGGGACACTGAAGCTTTCTTT.

This rearrangement joins TRBV6-5 to TRBJ2-1; the match to TRBD1 covers 11 bases. The CDR3 is made up of 13 amino acids. V lost 6 bases, J lost 5 bases, and 0 bases stayed unmatched. Looked up from germline, CDR1 is MNHEY and CDR2 is SVGAGI. The CDR3 DNA sequence: TGTGCCAGCAGGGGACAGGGGGACAATGAGCAGTTCTTC. Its translation: CASRGQGDNEQFF.

V usage is TRBV24-1 and J usage is TRBJ2-7, with TRBD1 matching over 7 bases. The CDR3 runs 14 residues. Unmatched junction bases numbered 3, after V lost 4 bases and J lost 1 base. Per the germline V gene, CDR1 is KGHDR and CDR2 is SFDVKD. CDR3 loop: CATSDPGQSYEQYF. For the CDR3, the DNA is TGTGCCACCAGTGACCCGGGACAGTCCTACGAGCAGTACTTC.

The V and J genes are TRBV5-4 and TRBJ2-2, with a tentative D call TRBD2 (6 bases). Trimming stripped 0 bases from V and 4 bases from J, with 13 bases between. This CDR3 contains 16 residues. Per the germline V gene, CDR1 is SGHNT and CDR2 is YYREEE (reference sequence). DNA of the CDR3: TGTGCCAGCAGCTTGGCCGGTCGGGGGTCCACCGGGGAGCTGTTTTTT. Its translation: CASSLAGRGSTGELFF.

The CDR3 reads CASSQGSRSPNSPLHF. CDR3 nucleotides: TGCGCCAGCAGCCAAGGCTCTAGATCCCCTAATTCACCCCTCCACTTT. This rearrangement joins TRBV4-1 to TRBJ1-6; the D is unclear. CDR1 and CDR2 (germline): MGHRA, YSYEKL. V was pared by 1 base and J by 6 bases, with 13 bases between. This CDR3 comprises 16 residues.

This clone was seen many times. V usage is TRBV21-1 and J usage is TRBJ2-3; the D call in the table, TRBD1, was not verified against the DNA. TRBV21-1 is flagged as a pseudogene. The CDR3 length is 17 residues. The CDR3: CASSNRTGGKATDTQYF. The CDR3, as DNA: TGTGCCAGCAGCAACCGGACAGGGGGTAAGGCCACAGATACGCAGTATTTT.

V usage is TRBV28 and J usage is TRBJ2-7; 11 bases are shared with TRBD2. The trim removed 3 bases at V and 4 bases at J, leaving 20 bases unmatched. The CDR3 contains 20 residues. Germline V gene lookup returns CDR1 MDHEN and CDR2 SYDVKM. CDR3 in DNA: TGTGCCAGCAGTTTGTCCCTAGGGACTAGCGGAGGGGGTACGTTGTACGAGCAGTACTTC. This encodes CASSLSLGTSGGGTLYEQYF.

This clone was picked up a small number of times. The chain has TRBV12-3 or TRBV12-4 and TRBJ1-1, with TRBD1 as a possible D gene (6 bases). V was cut by 5 bases and J by 1 base, with 8 bases left in between. There are 13 residues in the CDR3. The CDR3 DNA sequence: TGTGCCAGCAGTGGGACACCGAACACTGAAGCTTTCTTT. Protein sequence: CASSGTPNTEAFF.

This clone was detected a few times. The rearrangement links TRBV19 to TRBJ1-3, with D possibly matching TRBD1 (6 bases). Germline assignment: CDR1 LNHDA and CDR2 SQIVND (reference sequence). Trimming cost V 8 bases and J 3 bases, with 20 bases left between them. This CDR3 has 16 residues. This CDR3 reads CASGTGQRGIGNTIYF. In nucleotides, the CDR3 is TGTGCCAGTGGCACCGGACAGCGGGGTATTGGAAACACCATATATTTT.

This clone was found once. CDR3 region: CASKRTGGLNEQFF. The CDR3 DNA reads as TGCGCCAGCAAAAGGACAGGGGGCCTGAATGAGCAGTTCTTC. The chain links TRBV5-1 to TRBJ2-1; 11 bases map to TRBD1. The CDR3 covers 14 residues. Per the germline V gene, CDR1 is SGHRS and CDR2 is YFSETQ. Trimming cost V 6 bases and J 7 bases; bases outside gene matches: 6.

The chain links TRBV12-5 to TRBJ2-1; TRBD2 might be the D (6 bases). Germline V gene sequence: CDR1 LGHNT, CDR2 FRNRAP. V shed 1 base and J shed 12 bases, with 16 bases lying between them. The CDR3 spans 14 residues. Here the CDR3 DNA reads TGTGCTAGTGGTTTGGATGGACGGGGACTGAGGCAGTTCTTC. As protein: CASGLDGRGLRQFF.

The V call is TRBV9, the J call TRBJ2-1; D remains unclear. Looked up from germline, CDR1 is SGDLS and CDR2 is YYNGEE. V gave up 2 bases and J gave up 2 bases, with 11 bases separating them. The CDR3 totals 15 residues. The CDR3 spells CASSVYITPYNEQFF. The CDR3 DNA reads TGTGCCAGCAGCGTTTACATAACCCCCTACAATGAGCAGTTCTTC.

This chain connects TRBV3-1 (or the pseudogene TRBV3-2) to TRBJ2-4; the match to TRBD2 covers 7 bases. CDR3 size: 13 residues. After removal of 3 bases from V and 9 bases from J, the junction contained 5 bases not matched to a gene. CDR1 is LGHDT, CDR2 YNNKEL, per germline (reference sequence). The CDR3 loop reads CASSQGGSGIQYF. For the CDR3, the DNA is TGTGCCAGCAGCCAGGGGGGGTCCGGCATTCAGTACTTC.

The V gene is TRBV28, the J gene TRBJ1-1; a weak D match, TRBD1 (6 bases). Germline V gene lookup returns CDR1 MDHEN and CDR2 SYDVKM. The V and J ends lost 5 bases and 4 bases respectively, with 17 bases between them. CDR3 length equals 15 residues. CDR3 sequence reads: CASSNDRQIATEAFF. In DNA, the CDR3 is TGTGCCAGCAGTAACGACAGGCAAATTGCCACTGAAGCTTTCTTT.

V gene TRBV2 combines with J gene TRBJ2-1, with 7 bases fitting TRBD2. The V and J ends lost 5 bases and 13 bases, in that order; junction bases with no gene match: 20. The CDR3 contains 16 residues. Germline V gene lookup returns CDR1 SNHLY and CDR2 FYNNEI. CDR3 in DNA: TGTGCCAGCAGTTCGGAATCTCATACCGGGGGGAATTTCCAGTTCTTC. It is translated as CASSSESHTGGNFQFF.

The V gene is TRBV6-1, the J gene TRBJ1-5; D perhaps matches TRBD1 (6 bases). Germline lookup yields CDR1 MNHNS and CDR2 SASEGT. The V end was cut by 3 bases, the J end by 2 bases, with 8 bases between. The CDR3 covers 14 residues. In DNA, the CDR3 is TGTGCCAGCAGTGAGTACAGGGGCAATCAGCCCCAGCATTTT. This sequence encodes CASSEYRGNQPQHF.

The rearrangement joins TRBV6-1 to TRBJ1-1; TRBD1 might be the D (5 bases). Germline CDR1 is MNHNS and CDR2 is SASEGT. V lost 0 bases to trimming and J lost 0 bases, with 11 bases between them. This CDR3 spans 16 amino acids. The chain's CDR3 is CASSEAVGQLNTEAFF. Here the CDR3 DNA reads TGTGCCAGCAGTGAAGCGGTGGGGCAGCTGAACACTGAAGCTTTCTTT.

The CDR3, as DNA: TGCGCCAGCAGCTTGGCCGGGGATGGGCAGCCCCAGCATTTT. Amino acids: CASSLAGDGQPQHF. The J gene is TRBJ1-5, the V gene TRBV5-1; no clear D. The CDR3 spans 14 residues. Trimming took 0 bases from V and 7 from J, leaving 11 bases between them. Looked up from germline, CDR1 is SGHRS and CDR2 is YFSETQ.

This chain connects TRBV4-1 to TRBJ2-7; TRBD2 agrees at 8 bases. J was trimmed by 0 bases and V by 1 base; bases with no gene match: 11. Germline-derived CDR1 and CDR2 are MGHRA and YSYEKL. This CDR3 contains 18 residues. CDR3 protein: CASSQAPAGASNSYEQYF. CDR3 bases: TGCGCCAGCAGCCAAGCTCCAGCGGGGGCCTCTAACTCCTACGAGCAGTACTTC.

The chain combines TRBV2 with TRBJ1-5; possibly TRBD1 for D (5 bases). Trimming took off 8 bases at V and 7 bases at J, with 18 bases between the two ends. Germline V gene data show CDR1 as SNHLY and CDR2 as FYNNEI. The CDR3 has 14 residues. CDR3 sequence: CASRRGGGEQPQHF. The DNA for the CDR3 is TGTGCCAGCCGCCGCGGGGGAGGCGAGCAGCCCCAGCATTTT.

The chain uses TRBV5-1 and TRBJ2-7, with TRBD1 matching 8 bases. Trimming removed 2 bases from V and 2 bases from J; junction bases left unmatched: 9. This CDR3 is built from 16 residues. Germline V CDR1 and CDR2: SGHRS, YFSETQ. The chain's CDR3 is CASSFMPGQDAYEQYF. The CDR3 nucleotides are TGCGCCAGCAGCTTTATGCCGGGACAGGACGCCTACGAGCAGTACTTC.

The CDR3 bases are TGTGCCAGTAGTAGGACTTGGCCGAACACTGAAGCTTTCTTT. Protein product: CASSRTWPNTEAFF. The J gene is TRBJ1-1, the V gene TRBV19; D is undetermined. The V end lost 4 bases, the J end lost 1 base, and 10 bases lay between the germline ends. Germline CDR1 LNHDA, CDR2 SQIVND (reference sequence). The CDR3 consists of 14 residues.

The rearrangement uses TRBV9 and TRBJ2-2, with 7 bases fitting TRBD1. The CDR3 sequence is 15 residues long. With 3 bases clipped from V and 2 bases from J, the junction kept 4 bases outside the gene matches. Germline V gene lookup returns CDR1 SGDLS and CDR2 YYNGEE. CDR3 amino acids: CASSETGSNTGELFF. CDR3 DNA: TGTGCCAGCAGCGAGACAGGGTCCAACACCGGGGAGCTGTTTTTT. The full variable domain, its missing parts supplied by reference TRBV9 and TRBJ2-2, is DSGVTQTPKHLITATGQRVTLRCSPRSGDLSVYWYQQSLDQGLQFLIQYYNGEERAKGNILERFSAQQFPDLHSELNLSSLELGDSALYFCASSETGSNTGELFFGEGSRLTVL.

The chain combines TRBV9 with TRBJ2-5, with TRBD1 matching 7 bases. The CDR3 consists of 15 residues. Trimming took 2 bases from V and 7 from J; bases not matched to a gene: 11. Germline-derived CDR1 and CDR2 are SGDLS and YYNGEE. The CDR3 nucleotides read TGTGCCAGCAGCGTGACCGGGACAGTGATCGGGACCCAGTACTTC. Translated: CASSVTGTVIGTQYF.

J is TRBJ2-5 and V is TRBV3-1 (or the pseudogene TRBV3-2); D is unclear. Trimming cost V 10 bases and J 5 bases, with 17 bases left between them. Germline lookup yields CDR1 LGHDT and CDR2 YNNKEL (reference sequence). The CDR3 has 13 residues. CDR3 sequence reads: CATQAGSWETQYF. The DNA for the CDR3 is TGTGCCACCCAAGCTGGTTCTTGGGAGACCCAGTACTTC.

This rearrangement joins TRBV19 to TRBJ2-1, with TRBD2 identical over 12 bases. The V gene's germline CDR1 is LNHDA and CDR2 SQIVND (reference sequence). This CDR3 spans 19 amino acids. Germline trimming cut 5 bases from V and 4 bases from J; bases unmatched to any gene: 15. CDR3 protein: CASSPRTSGIPLGYNEQFF. CDR3 sequence (DNA): TGTGCCAGTAGTCCCAGGACTAGCGGGATACCTTTAGGTTACAATGAGCAGTTCTTC.